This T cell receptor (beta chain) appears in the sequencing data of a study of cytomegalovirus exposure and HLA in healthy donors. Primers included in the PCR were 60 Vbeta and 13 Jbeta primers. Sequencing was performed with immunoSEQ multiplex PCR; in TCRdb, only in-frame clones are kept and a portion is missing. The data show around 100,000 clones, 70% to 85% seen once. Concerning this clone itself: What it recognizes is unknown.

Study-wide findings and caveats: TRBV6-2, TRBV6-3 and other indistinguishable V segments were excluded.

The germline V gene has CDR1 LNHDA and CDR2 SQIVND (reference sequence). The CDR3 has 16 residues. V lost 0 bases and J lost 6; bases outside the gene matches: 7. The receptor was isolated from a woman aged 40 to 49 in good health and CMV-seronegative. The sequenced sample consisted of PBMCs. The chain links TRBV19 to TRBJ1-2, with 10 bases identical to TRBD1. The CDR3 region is CASSIDLEGTGDGYTF. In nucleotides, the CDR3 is TGTGCCAGTAGTATAGATCTGGAAGGGACAGGGGATGGCTACACCTTC. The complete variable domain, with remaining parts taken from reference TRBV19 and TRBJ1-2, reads DGGITQSPKYLFRKEGQNVTLSCEQNLNHDAMYWYRQDPGQGLRLIYYSQIVNDFQKGDIAEGYSVSREKKESFPLTVTSAQKNPTAFYLCASSIDLEGTGDGYTFGSGTRLTVV.